Included here is one T cell receptor beta chain sequence, with context. Antigen: not known. Different DNA sequences within this sample yield the same CDR3. Here immunoSEQ multiplex PCR was the method, and the copy in TCRdb shows in-frame clones only, minus some. Of 100,000 to 150,000 clones in the sample, 75% to 90% were seen once. Collection occurred without any documented infections or immune events in donors. The source of the sample is a study of identifying expanded T cells in peripheral blood. Findings and caveats of the study: About 1.3 clones differed between technical replicates, versus about 15 and 19 over time. Clone count variance between roughly 2-week samples rose with total template count.

This CDR3 region has 13 residues. V was pared by 3 bases and J by 3 bases, with 7 bases between. Germline CDR1 is KGHSH and CDR2 is LQKENI. The source is a person aged 18 to 75 in good health. The chain has TRBV18 and TRBJ2-3, with TRBD2 as a possible D gene (6 bases). Input material: blood. The CDR3 region is CASSPGGTDTQYF. DNA of the CDR3: TGTGCCAGCTCACCGGGGGGTACAGATACGCAGTATTTT.